This TCR beta chain was sequenced during a study of T cell changes during pregnancy in multiple sclerosis. The method was immunoSEQ multiplex PCR; TCRdb's version includes in-frame clones alone and lacks a portion of them. The table has more than 80,000 clones, more than 90% seen once. The V and J ends lost 1 base and 13 bases respectively, with 10 bases between them. CDR1 MNHNS and CDR2 SASEGT come from the germline V gene. CDR3 length equals 11 residues. Here the sequenced sample was peripheral blood, taken in the first trimester of pregnancy. V is TRBV6-1 and J is TRBJ1-2; a possible D gene is TRBD1 (6 bases). The source of this sequence is a female donor with multiple sclerosis, enrolled in a pregnancy study. As DNA, the CDR3 is TGTGCCAGCAGTGAAGACAGGGCCGGCACCTTC. As protein: CASSEDRAGTF.